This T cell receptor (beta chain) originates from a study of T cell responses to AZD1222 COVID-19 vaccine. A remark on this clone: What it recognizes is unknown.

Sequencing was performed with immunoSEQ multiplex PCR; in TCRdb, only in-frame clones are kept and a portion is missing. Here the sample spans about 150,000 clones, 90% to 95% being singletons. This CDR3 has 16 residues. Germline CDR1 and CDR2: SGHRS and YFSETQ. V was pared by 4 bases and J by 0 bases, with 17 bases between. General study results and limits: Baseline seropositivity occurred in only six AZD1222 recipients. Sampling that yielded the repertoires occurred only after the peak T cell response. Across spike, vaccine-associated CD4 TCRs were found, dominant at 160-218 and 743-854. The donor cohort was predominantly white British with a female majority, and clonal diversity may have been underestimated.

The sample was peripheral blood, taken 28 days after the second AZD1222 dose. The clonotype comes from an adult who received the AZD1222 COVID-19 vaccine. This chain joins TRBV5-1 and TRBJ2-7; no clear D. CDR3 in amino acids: CASSSPADGSSYEQYF. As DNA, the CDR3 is TGCGCCAGCAGCAGCCCTGCGGACGGAAGCTCCTACGAGCAGTACTTC.